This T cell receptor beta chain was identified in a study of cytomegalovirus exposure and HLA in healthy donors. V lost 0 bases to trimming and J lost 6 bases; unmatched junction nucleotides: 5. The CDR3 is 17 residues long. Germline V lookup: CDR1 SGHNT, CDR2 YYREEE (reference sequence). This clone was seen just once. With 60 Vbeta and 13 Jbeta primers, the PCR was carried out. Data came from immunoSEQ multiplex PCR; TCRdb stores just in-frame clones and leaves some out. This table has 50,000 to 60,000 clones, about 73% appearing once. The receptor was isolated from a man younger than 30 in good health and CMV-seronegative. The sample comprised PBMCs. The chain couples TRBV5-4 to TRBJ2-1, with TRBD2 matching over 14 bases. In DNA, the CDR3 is TGTGCCAGCAGCTTGGTACCGACTAGCGGGGGGGGCAATGAGCAGTTCTTC. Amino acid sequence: CASSLVPTSGGGNEQFF.